This is a list of T cell receptor beta chains from one sample in a study of control samples from healthy donors and cancer patients. Sequencing used immunoSEQ multiplex PCR; TCRdb keeps in-frame clones, though not all of them. The repertoire holds some 82,000 clones, with more than 65% as singletons. Specimen: PBMCs. Source of these receptors: a man aged 55-75 years with head and neck cancer. Both conserved end residues are part of each CDR3. The D gene is left open where the match is weak. Some rows have no size entry. The others give once, few or many, or a class for an expanded clone.

clone size | D gene | J gene | V gene | CDR3 protein | CDR3 DNA
NA | NA | TRBJ2-5 | TRBV2 | CASSPLTLQETQYF | TGTGCCAGCAGCCCCTTGACTCTCCAAGAGACCCAGTACTTC
NA | NA | TRBJ1-5 | TRBV28 | CASSSGRWNNQPQHF | TGTGCCAGCAGTTCAGGAAGATGGAACAATCAGCCCCAGCATTTT
NA | NA | TRBJ2-1 | TRBV3-1/TRBV3-2 | CASSQGSPANEQFF | TGTGCCAGCAGCCAAGGAAGTCCGGCTAATGAGCAGTTCTTC
NA | NA | TRBJ2-2 | TRBV19 | CASSGQRTRDTGELFF | TGTGCCAGTTCCGGACAGCGGACGAGGGACACCGGGGAGCTGTTTTTT
NA | TRBD2 | TRBJ2-1 | TRBV18 | CASSLQGLAGLNEQFF | TGTGCCAGCTCACTACAGGGGCTAGCGGGACTCAATGAGCAGTTCTTC
NA | NA | TRBJ2-3 | TRBV12-3/TRBV12-4 | CASSPDGTDTQYF | TGTGCCAGCAGTCCGGATGGCACAGATACGCAGTATTTT
NA | NA | TRBJ2-7 | TRBV6-2/TRBV6-3 | CASSYSNYEQYF | TGTGCCAGCAGTTACTCGAACTACGAGCAGTACTTC
NA | NA | TRBJ1-6 | TRBV19 | CATRDNFYSPLHF | TGTGCCACCCGAGACAACTTCTATTCACCCCTCCACTTT
few | NA | TRBJ1-4 | TRBV6-5 | CASSYSSRAKEGLFF | TGTGCCAGCAGTTACTCTTCAAGGGCCAAGGAGGGACTGTTTTTT
NA | TRBD2 | TRBJ2-7 | TRBV6-5 | CASSPLGTSYEQYF | TGTGCCAGCAGCCCCCTGGGGACTAGCTACGAGCAGTACTTC
NA | NA | TRBJ2-6 | TRBV29-1 | CSASERTGANVLTF | TGCAGCGCCTCAGAGCGGACTGGGGCCAACGTCCTGACTTTC
NA | NA | TRBJ1-2 | TRBV28 | CASSLGLGRGGYGYTF | TGTGCCAGCAGTTTGGGTCTGGGTAGGGGCGGGTATGGCTACACCTTC
once | NA | TRBJ2-7 | TRBV29-1 | CSVALRSEQGRIYEQYF | TGCAGCGTTGCTTTAAGGTCCGAACAGGGACGGATCTACGAGCAGTACTTC
few | NA | TRBJ1-5 | TRBV2 | CASSGRGLQPQHF | TGTGCCAGCAGTGGCCGAGGGCTTCAGCCCCAGCATTTT
NA | NA | TRBJ2-3 | TRBV24-1 | CATSDLRGVTDTQYF | TGTGCCACCAGTGATTTGCGTGGAGTCACAGATACGCAGTATTTT
NA | NA | TRBJ2-3 | TRBV5-6 | CASSPQGYTQYF | TGTGCCAGCAGCCCTCAGGGGTATACGCAGTATTTT
NA | NA | TRBJ1-5 | TRBV5-1 | CASSQQGSVNQPQHF | TGCGCCAGCAGCCAACAGGGTAGTGTCAATCAGCCCCAGCATTTT
NA | NA | TRBJ1-1 | TRBV12-3/TRBV12-4 | CASSLSGFEAFF | TGTGCCAGCAGTTTATCTGGGTTTGAAGCTTTCTTT
NA | NA | TRBJ2-3 | TRBV6-5 | CASSSLASPTDTQYF | TGTGCCAGCAGTTCTCTAGCGAGCCCCACAGATACGCAGTATTTT
NA | NA | TRBJ2-4 | TRBV27 | CASSPREVWNIQYF | TGTGCCAGCAGTCCAAGGGAGGTATGGAACATTCAGTACTTC
NA | TRBD1 | TRBJ2-1 | TRBV5-8 | CASSFGTGGGYYNEQFF | TGTGCCAGCAGCTTCGGGACAGGGGGGGGATACTACAATGAGCAGTTCTTC
few | TRBD1 | TRBJ2-3 | TRBV29-1 | CSVGTGEGTDTQYF | TGCAGCGTTGGAACAGGGGAAGGCACAGATACGCAGTATTTT
NA | NA | TRBJ2-7 | TRBV5-5 | CASSLRQDAYEQYF | TGTGCCAGCAGCCTGAGGCAGGACGCCTACGAGCAGTACTTC
few | NA | TRBJ1-5 | TRBV28 | CASSRTPGQPQHF | TGTGCCAGCAGTAGGACCCCTGGGCAGCCCCAGCATTTT
NA | NA | TRBJ2-7 | TRBV7-2 | CASSSQGFGEQYF | TGTGCCAGCAGTTCCCAGGGGTTCGGGGAGCAGTACTTC
once | NA | TRBJ2-7 | TRBV18 | CASSLYSSGRSPWEQYF | TGTGCCAGCTCACTTTATAGCTCGGGGCGCTCTCCCTGGGAGCAGTACTTC
NA | NA | TRBJ1-4 | TRBV28 | CASSLYGRGSTNEKLFF | TGTGCCAGCAGTTTATACGGCAGGGGATCAACTAATGAAAAACTGTTTTTT
NA | NA | TRBJ2-5 | TRBV18 | CASSPRTEETQYF | TGTGCCAGCTCACCGAGGACGGAAGAGACCCAGTACTTC
NA | TRBD2 | TRBJ2-1 | TRBV4-2 | CASSRWGTSGGNEQFF | TGTGCCAGCTCGAGATGGGGGACTAGCGGGGGAAATGAGCAGTTCTTC
NA | NA | TRBJ2-6 | TRBV29-1 | CSAQQGSGANVLTF | TGCAGCGCCCAGCAGGGTTCTGGGGCCAACGTCCTGACTTTC
NA | NA | TRBJ1-2 | TRBV15 | CATAEAAGPNYGYTF | TGTGCCACCGCCGAGGCTGCAGGACCTAACTATGGCTACACCTTC
NA | NA | TRBJ1-1 | TRBV19 | CASSRYPGGNTEAFF | TGTGCCAGTAGTAGGTACCCTGGGGGGAACACTGAAGCTTTCTTT
NA | NA | TRBJ1-2 | TRBV27 | CASSFTRGQYTNYGYTF | TGTGCCAGCAGTTTCACCCGGGGGCAGTACACTAACTATGGCTACACCTTC
NA | NA | TRBJ2-3 | TRBV5-4 | CASSLGPSSSTDTQYF | TGTGCCAGCAGCTTGGGGCCTAGCTCAAGCACAGATACGCAGTATTTT
NA | NA | TRBJ2-3 | TRBV7-2 | CASSLYGDTQYF | TGTGCCAGCAGCTTGTATGGAGATACGCAGTATTTT
NA | NA | TRBJ1-6 | TRBV2 | CATTQGYNSPLHF | TGTGCCACTACGCAGGGCTATAATTCACCCCTCCACTTT
NA | NA | TRBJ2-1 | TRBV12-5 | CASGLGVGNEQFF | TGTGCTAGTGGTTTAGGGGTGGGGAATGAGCAGTTCTTC
NA | TRBD2 | TRBJ2-1 | TRBV19 | CASSSPAGGFDEQLF | TGTGCCAGTAGTTCCCCAGCGGGAGGCTTCGATGAGCAGCTCTTC
NA | TRBD2 | TRBJ2-7 | TRBV7-8 | CASSLRLAGVFHEQYF | TGTGCCAGCAGCTTGAGACTAGCGGGAGTATTCCACGAGCAGTACTTC
once | NA | TRBJ1-3 | TRBV11-2 | CASSLGVARNTIYF | TGTGCCAGCAGCTTGGGGGTGGCGAGAAACACCATATATTTT
NA | NA | TRBJ1-3 | TRBV5-1 | CASSQQGSGNTIYF | TGCGCCAGCAGTCAGCAGGGGTCCGGAAACACCATATATTTT
medium-sized | NA | TRBJ1-3 | TRBV11-2 | CASTSRISGNTIYF | TGTGCCAGCACCTCGAGGATCTCTGGAAACACCATATATTTT
NA | NA | TRBJ2-2 | TRBV18 | CASSPPGYTGELFF | TGTGCCAGCTCACCACCGGGGTACACCGGGGAGCTGTTTTTT
NA | NA | TRBJ1-5 | TRBV11-3 | CASSLRCRNQPQHF | TGTGCCAGCAGCTTGCGGTGTCGCAATCAGCCCCAGCATTTT
few | NA | TRBJ2-1 | TRBV30 | CAWKVAFYNEQFF | TGTGCCTGGAAAGTAGCTTTCTACAATGAGCAGTTCTTC
NA | NA | TRBJ1-6 | TRBV9 | CASSVEQGGSPLHF | TGTGCCAGCAGCGTAGAACAGGGCGGTTCACCCCTCCACTTT
NA | TRBD1 | TRBJ1-4 | TRBV10-3 | CAISQKGDRVDKKLFF | TGTGCCATCAGCCAAAAGGGGGACAGGGTCGATAAAAAACTGTTTTTT
NA | TRBD1 | TRBJ1-2 | TRBV28 | CASMTGPNYGYTF | TGTGCCAGCATGACAGGGCCAAACTATGGCTACACCTTC
NA | NA | TRBJ2-1 | TRBV5-8 | CASSPLIRPVGNEQFF | TGTGCCAGCAGCCCTCTGATACGGCCGGTGGGCAATGAGCAGTTCTTC
NA | NA | TRBJ2-1 | TRBV2 | CASSPRGYNEQFF | TGTGCCAGCAGCCCGCGGGGTTACAATGAGCAGTTCTTC
NA | NA | TRBJ2-2 | TRBV5-4 | CASSLGSGTLNTGELFF | TGTGCCAGCAGCTTGGGGTCCGGGACTTTGAACACCGGGGAGCTGTTTTTT
NA | NA | TRBJ1-4 | TRBV5-1 | CASSPLGANEKLFF | TGCGCCAGCAGCCCCTTGGGGGCCAATGAAAAACTGTTTTTT
NA | NA | TRBJ2-2 | TRBV7-2 | CASSQLGAGTGELFF | TGTGCCAGCAGCCAACTTGGGGCGGGTACCGGGGAGCTGTTTTTT
NA | NA | TRBJ2-7 | TRBV5-1 | CASTGPYSEQYF | TGCGCCAGCACTGGACCCTACTCCGAGCAGTACTTC
NA | NA | TRBJ1-1 | TRBV7-8 | CASSPLQGMNTEAFF | TGTGCCAGCAGCCCCCTACAGGGAATGAACACTGAAGCTTTCTTT